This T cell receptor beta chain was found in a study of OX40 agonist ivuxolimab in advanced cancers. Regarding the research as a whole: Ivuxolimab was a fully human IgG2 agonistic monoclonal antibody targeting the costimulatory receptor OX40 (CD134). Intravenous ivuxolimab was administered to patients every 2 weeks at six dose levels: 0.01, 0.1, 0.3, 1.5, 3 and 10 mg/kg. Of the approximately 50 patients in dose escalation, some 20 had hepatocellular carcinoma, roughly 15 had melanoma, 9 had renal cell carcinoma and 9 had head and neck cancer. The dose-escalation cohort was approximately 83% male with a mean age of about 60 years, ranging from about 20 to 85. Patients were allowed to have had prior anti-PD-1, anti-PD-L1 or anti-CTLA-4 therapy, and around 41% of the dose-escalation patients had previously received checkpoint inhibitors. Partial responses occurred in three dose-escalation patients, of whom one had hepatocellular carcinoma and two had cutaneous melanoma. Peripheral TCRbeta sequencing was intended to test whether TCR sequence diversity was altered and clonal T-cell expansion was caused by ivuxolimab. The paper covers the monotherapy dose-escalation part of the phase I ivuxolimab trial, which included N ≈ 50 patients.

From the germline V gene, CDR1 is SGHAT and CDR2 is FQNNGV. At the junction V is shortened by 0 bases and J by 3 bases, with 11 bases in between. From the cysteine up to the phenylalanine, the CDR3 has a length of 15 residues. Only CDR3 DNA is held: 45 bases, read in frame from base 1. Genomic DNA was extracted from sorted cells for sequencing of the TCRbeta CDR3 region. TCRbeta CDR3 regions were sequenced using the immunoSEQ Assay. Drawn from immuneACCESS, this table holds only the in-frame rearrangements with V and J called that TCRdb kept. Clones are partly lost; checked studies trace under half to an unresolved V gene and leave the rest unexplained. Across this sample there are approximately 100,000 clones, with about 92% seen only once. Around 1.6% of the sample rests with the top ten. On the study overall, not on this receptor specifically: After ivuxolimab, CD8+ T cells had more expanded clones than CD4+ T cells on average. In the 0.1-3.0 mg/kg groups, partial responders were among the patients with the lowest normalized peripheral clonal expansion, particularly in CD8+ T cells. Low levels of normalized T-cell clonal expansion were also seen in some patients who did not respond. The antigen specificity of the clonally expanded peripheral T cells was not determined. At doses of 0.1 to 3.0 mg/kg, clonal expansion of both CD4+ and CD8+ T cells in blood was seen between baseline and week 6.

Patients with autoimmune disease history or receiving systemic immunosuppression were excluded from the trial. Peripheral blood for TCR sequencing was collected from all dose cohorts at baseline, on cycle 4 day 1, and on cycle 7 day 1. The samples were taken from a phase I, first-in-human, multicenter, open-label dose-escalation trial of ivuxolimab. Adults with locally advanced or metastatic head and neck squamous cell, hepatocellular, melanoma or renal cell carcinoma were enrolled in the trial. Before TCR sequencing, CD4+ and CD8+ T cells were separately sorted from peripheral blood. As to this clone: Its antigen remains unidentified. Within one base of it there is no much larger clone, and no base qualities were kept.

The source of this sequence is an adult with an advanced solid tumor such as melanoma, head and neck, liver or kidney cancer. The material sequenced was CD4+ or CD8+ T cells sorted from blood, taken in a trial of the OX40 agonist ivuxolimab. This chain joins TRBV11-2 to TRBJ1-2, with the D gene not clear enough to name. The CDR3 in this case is CASSLDSGSDYGYTF. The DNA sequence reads TGTGCCAGCAGCTTAGATTCGGGAAGTGACTATGGCTACACCTTC.